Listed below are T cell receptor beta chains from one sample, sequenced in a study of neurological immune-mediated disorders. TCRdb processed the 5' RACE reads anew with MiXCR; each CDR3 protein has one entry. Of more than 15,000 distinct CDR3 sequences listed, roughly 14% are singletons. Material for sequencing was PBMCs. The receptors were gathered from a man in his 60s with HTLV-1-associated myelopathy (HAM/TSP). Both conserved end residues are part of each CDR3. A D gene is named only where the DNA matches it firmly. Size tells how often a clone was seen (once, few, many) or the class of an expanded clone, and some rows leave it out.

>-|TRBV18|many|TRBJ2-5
CASSPSRVGETQYF
TGTGCCAGCTCACCGTCCAGGGTAGGCGAGACCCAGTACTTC
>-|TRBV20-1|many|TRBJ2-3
CSATSGGPSGADTQYF
TGCAGTGCTACCTCGGGGGGCCCTTCGGGGGCAGATACGCAGTATTTT
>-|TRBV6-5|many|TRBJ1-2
CASNQGGPGNYGYTF
TGTGCCAGCAACCAAGGGGGGCCAGGCAACTATGGCTACACCTTC
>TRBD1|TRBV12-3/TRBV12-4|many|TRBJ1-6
CASSRGQGNSPLHF
TGTGCCAGCAGTCGAGGACAGGGAAATTCACCCCTCCACTTT
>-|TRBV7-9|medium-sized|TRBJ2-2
CASSLPSGVNTGELFF
TGTGCCAGCAGCTTACCCTCAGGCGTCAACACCGGGGAGCTGTTTTTT
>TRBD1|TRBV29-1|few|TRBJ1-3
CSAMTGYGNTIYF
TGCAGCGCAATGACAGGGTATGGAAACACCATATATTTT
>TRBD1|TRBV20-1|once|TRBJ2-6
CSAPDRGRSGANVLTF
TGCAGTGCTCCGGACAGGGGGCGCTCTGGGGCCAACGTCCTGACTTTC
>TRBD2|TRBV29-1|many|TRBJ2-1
CSVDSGGNEQFF
TGCAGCGTTGATAGCGGGGGAAATGAGCAGTTCTTC
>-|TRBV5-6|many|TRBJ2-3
CASSLFSDTQYF
TGTGCCAGCAGCTTGTTTAGTGATACGCAGTATTTT
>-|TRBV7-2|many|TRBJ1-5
CASSRDRYNQPQHF
TGTGCCAGCAGTCGAGACAGATACAATCAGCCCCAGCATTTT
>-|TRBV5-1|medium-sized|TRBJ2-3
CASTLSSTDTQYF
TGCGCCAGCACCCTTTCGAGCACAGATACGCAGTATTTT
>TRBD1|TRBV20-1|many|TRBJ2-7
CSASPGQGPWEQYF
TGCAGTGCTAGCCCGGGACAGGGCCCTTGGGAGCAGTACTTC
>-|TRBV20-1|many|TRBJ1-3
CSARPRRGSGNTIYF
TGCAGTGCTAGGCCGAGAAGGGGCTCTGGAAACACCATATATTTT
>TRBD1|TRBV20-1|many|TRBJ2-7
CSARDAPRAWTGGLYEQYF
TGCAGTGCTAGAGATGCCCCAAGGGCATGGACAGGGGGCCTCTACGAGCAGTACTTC
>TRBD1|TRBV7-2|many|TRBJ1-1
CASSPQGATEAFF
TGTGCCAGCAGCCCTCAGGGGGCCACTGAAGCTTTCTTT
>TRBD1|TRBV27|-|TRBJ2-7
CASSSPGQGASEQYF
TGTGCCAGCAGTTCGCCGGGACAGGGGGCAAGCGAGCAGTACTTC
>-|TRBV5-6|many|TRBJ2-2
CASSYRDNGDLGELFF
TGTGCCAGCAGCTACCGGGACAATGGAGATCTGGGGGAGCTGTTTTTT
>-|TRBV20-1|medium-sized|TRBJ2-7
CSAKPQWDLPRYEQYF
TGCAGTGCTAAGCCTCAGTGGGACCTTCCGAGGTACGAGCAGTACTTC
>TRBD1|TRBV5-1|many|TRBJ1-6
CASRLGQHNSPLHF
TGCGCCAGCAGACTGGGACAGCATAATTCACCCCTCCACTTT
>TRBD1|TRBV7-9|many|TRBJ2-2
CASSPDRGGTGELFF
TGTGCCAGCAGTCCGGACAGGGGTGGAACCGGGGAGCTGTTTTTT
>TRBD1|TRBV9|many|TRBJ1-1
CASSVTGGSEAFF
TGTGCCAGCAGCGTCACAGGGGGCTCTGAAGCTTTCTTT
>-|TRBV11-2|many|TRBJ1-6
CASSAVGTDSPLHF
TGTGCCAGCAGCGCGGTGGGGACGGATTCACCCCTCCACTTT
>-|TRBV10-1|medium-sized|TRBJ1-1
CASKVTADAEAFF
TGCGCCAGCAAGGTTACAGCGGACGCTGAAGCTTTCTTT
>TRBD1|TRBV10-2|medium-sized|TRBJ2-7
CASKSRGSEQYF
TGCGCCAGCAAATCCAGGGGGAGCGAGCAGTACTTC